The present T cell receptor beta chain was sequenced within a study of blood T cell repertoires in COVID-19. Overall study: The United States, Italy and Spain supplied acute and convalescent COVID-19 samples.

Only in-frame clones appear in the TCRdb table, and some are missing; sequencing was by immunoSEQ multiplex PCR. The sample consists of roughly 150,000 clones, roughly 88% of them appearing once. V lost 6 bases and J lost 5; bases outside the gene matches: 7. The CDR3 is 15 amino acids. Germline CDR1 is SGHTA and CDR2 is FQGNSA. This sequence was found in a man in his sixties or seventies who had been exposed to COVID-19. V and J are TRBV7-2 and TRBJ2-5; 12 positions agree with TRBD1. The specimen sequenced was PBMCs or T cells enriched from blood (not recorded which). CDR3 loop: CASRPGTGGWETQYF. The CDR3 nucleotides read TGTGCCAGCAGACCCGGGACAGGGGGCTGGGAGACCCAGTACTTC.